These 32 T cell receptor beta chains were sequenced from one sample in a study of Graves' ophthalmopathy and Graves' hyperthyroidism listed by TCRdb under 2018. Sequencing took place on an Illumina HiSeq 2000. TCR beta CDR3 regions were amplified from RNA transcripts for repertoire sequencing. HTBI primers and the Qiagen OneStep RT-PCR kit were used in a first-round RT-PCR, which was followed by a second-round multiplex PCR, size selection and purification. The raw public data were reprocessed by TCRdb itself: fastp quality trimming at Q25, MiXCR clonotype calling, in-frame beta chains only. All rows with the same CDR3 protein become a single entry with the most common DNA and genes. The sample includes roughly 380,000 distinct CDR3 sequences, with approximately 15% observed a single time. The top ten constitute around 6.6% of the sample. The source material was peripheral blood. The receptors shown here come from a woman aged 18-35 years with stable Graves' hyperthyroidism. Donor details come from another sample of the same person, matched by shared clones.

In this sample, this clonotype turned up many times. The rearrangement uses TRBV29-1 and TRBJ1-1; D is uncertain. The germline V gene encodes CDR1 SQVTM and CDR2 ANQGSEA. The CDR3 spans 12 residues. V lost 8 bases and J lost 3, with 13 bases in between. The CDR3 bases are TGCAGCTTCATCATTGGGTACACTGAAGCTTTCTTT. Its translation: CSFIIGYTEAFF.

This clonotype was observed many times. The rearrangement links TRBV6-1 to TRBJ2-7, with D possibly called TRBD1 or TRBD2 (5 bases each). The CDR3 spans 11 residues. V was trimmed by 10 bases and J by 9 bases, leaving 16 bases between them. CDR1 is MNHNS, CDR2 SASEGT, per germline. The CDR3 region is CATRGGGPQYF. In DNA, the CDR3 is TGTGCCACCCGGGGCGGAGGCCCGCAGTACTTC.

This clonotype showed up many times. V and J are TRBV27 and TRBJ1-6; no clear D gene. In germline, CDR1 is MNHEY, CDR2 SMNVEV (reference sequence). CDR3 length: 11 amino acids. V shed 11 bases and J shed 9 bases, with 11 bases lying between them. This CDR3 reads CACGRGSPLHF. CDR3 in DNA: TGTGCCTGCGGGCGGGGTTCACCCCTCCACTTT.

In its sample, this clonotype was seen many times. The chain is built from TRBV12-3 or TRBV12-4 and TRBJ1-5, with 11 bases identical to TRBD1. This CDR3 has 16 amino acids. Trimming cost V 5 bases and J 5 bases; bases outside gene matches: 8. The CDR3 here is CASSLEDRGQDQPQHF. In nucleotides, the CDR3 is TGTGCCAGCAGTCTAGAGGACAGGGGGCAGGATCAGCCCCAGCATTTT.

The chain has TRBV4-2 and TRBJ1-1, with unresolved D. V gave up 1 base and J gave up 5 bases, with 14 bases separating them. The germline CDR1 and CDR2 sequences are LGHNA and YNFKEQ. The CDR3 is 15 amino acids. In nucleotides, the CDR3 is TGTGCCAGCAGCCAAGCCCAAGTCCAGCAGACTGAAGCTTTCTTT. Protein sequence: CASSQAQVQQTEAFF.

This clonotype was seen more than once but under ten times. This rearrangement joins TRBV4-1 to TRBJ1-2, with D uncertain. CDR1 is MGHRA and CDR2 is YSYEKL in the germline V gene. The CDR3 extends over 15 amino acids. The ends were cut back, 3 bases at V and 2 bases at J, with 13 bases in the middle. Here the CDR3 DNA reads TGCGCCAGCAGCCATGCGAAAGTTTACAACTATGGCTACACCTTC. Encoded protein: CASSHAKVYNYGYTF.

As regards this clonotype: This may be a read error, as it is one base from a much larger clone. The rearrangement links TRBV29-1 to TRBJ1-1; possible D gene TRBD1, 6 bases. The CDR3 has 14 residues. The germline gives CDR1 SQVTM, CDR2 ANQGSEA. DNA for the CDR3: TGCAGCGTTCGACGGACAGCCATGAACACTGAAGCTTGCTTT. Translation: CSVRRTAMNTEACF. Based on the CDR3 plus reference TRBV29-1 and TRBJ1-1, the full variable domain is SAVISQKPSRDICQRGTSLTIQCQVDSQVTMMFWYRQQPGQSLTLIATANQGSEATYESGFVIDKFPISRPNLTFSTLTVSNMSPEDSSIYLCSVRRTAMNTEACFGQGTRLTVV.

V and J are TRBV6-5 and TRBJ1-6; 10 bases line up with TRBD1. CDR1 and CDR2 (germline): MNHEY, SVGAGI. Germline trimming cut 0 bases from V and 10 bases from J; bases unmatched to any gene: 6. The CDR3 loop spans 16 amino acids. The CDR3 loop is CASSYSAGTGDSPLHF. For the CDR3, the DNA is TGTGCCAGCAGTTACTCAGCCGGGACAGGGGACTCACCCCTCCACTTT.

As concerns this clonotype: This may come from a read error, since a much larger clone is one base off. This chain connects TRBV9 to TRBJ2-7, with TRBD1 as a possible D gene (6 bases). Germline lookup yields CDR1 SGDLS and CDR2 YYNGEE. The CDR3 extends over 15 amino acids. The CDR3 nucleotides are TGTGCCAGCAGCACACAGGGAGCCCTTTCCCACGAGCAGGACTTC. Its protein product is CASSTQGALSHEQDF.

To note about this clonotype: The junction differs from germline at one of its ends, possibly a read error. The CDR3 DNA reads as TGTGCCAGCTGGGAGCGGGGGGGCTACGACCAGTACTTC. Residues: CASWERGGYDQYF. The chain employs TRBV6-1 and TRBJ2-7; 10 nucleotides match TRBD2. Germline CDR1 reads MNHNS; CDR2 reads SASEGT. CDR3 size: 13 residues.

This clonotype was picked up many times. V is TRBV20-1 and J is TRBJ1-5; no reliable D call. The V end was cut by 3 bases, the J end by 0 bases, with 9 bases between. Per the germline V gene, CDR1 is DFQATT and CDR2 is SNEGSKA (reference sequence). This CDR3 has 14 amino acids. The CDR3 sequence: CSASDGYSNQPQHF. Written as DNA, the CDR3 is TGCAGTGCTAGTGACGGTTATAGCAATCAGCCCCAGCATTTT.

This chain links TRBV6-1 with TRBJ2-5; D remains ambiguous. The CDR3 has 12 residues. V was clipped by 4 bases and J by 3 bases, with 6 bases between them. Germline loops: CDR1 MNHNS, CDR2 SASEGT. CDR3 residues: CASSGSEETQYF. The CDR3 nucleotides read TGTGCCAGCAGTGGGAGTGAAGAGACCCAGTACTTC.

The CDR3 DNA reads TGTGCCACCAGCAACCCCCAGGGGCAACCCAATCAGCCCCAGCATTTT. Amino acids: CATSNPQGQPNQPQHF. The chain combines TRBV15 with TRBJ1-5, with D maybe TRBD1 (6 bases). Germline CDR1 reads LNHNV; CDR2 reads YYDKDF (reference sequence). Trimming shortened V by 4 bases and J by 3 bases, and 16 bases separated the two germline ends. This CDR3 spans 16 amino acids.

This clonotype was recorded many times. V and J are TRBV11-2 and TRBJ1-1; no reliable D call. Germline V gene sequence: CDR1 SGHAT, CDR2 FQNNGV. Between the trimmed V and J ends, which lost 2 bases and 7 bases, there was a span of 11 bases. This CDR3 has 13 amino acids. The CDR3 DNA reads as TGTGCCAGCAGCTTAAAGCCCGGCCTTGAAGCTTTCTTT. It yields the protein CASSLKPGLEAFF. The full variable domain, rest sourced from reference TRBV11-2 and TRBJ1-1, is EAGVAQSPRYKIIEKRQSVAFWCNPISGHATLYWYQQILGQGPKLLIQFQNNGVVDDSQLPKDRFSAERLKGVDSTLKIQPAKLEDSAVYLCASSLKPGLEAFFGQGTRLTVV.

As concerns this clonotype: Sequence at one end of the junction differs from germline and may be a read error. The genes are TRBV15 and TRBJ1-1, with D uncertain. This CDR3 region has 17 residues. Germline V gives CDR1 LNHNV, CDR2 YYDKDF (reference sequence). CDR3 loop: CATSGDLLRTVNTEAFF. In nucleotides, the CDR3 is TGTGCCACCAGCGGAGACCTCCTAAGGACGGTGAACACTGAAGCTTTCTTT.

The gene calls are TRBV2 and TRBJ2-5; a possible D gene is TRBD1 (6 bases). Between the trimmed V and J ends, which lost 6 bases and 4 bases, there was a span of 12 bases. The CDR3 is made up of 13 amino acids. Germline-derived CDR1 and CDR2 are SNHLY and FYNNEI. CDR3 sequence: CASRKDRTETQYF. The CDR3 coding sequence is TGTGCCAGCAGGAAAGACAGGACAGAGACCCAGTACTTC.

The sample holds many counts of this clonotype. The genes are TRBV7-9 and TRBJ1-1; no clear D gene. V shed 2 bases and J shed 12 bases, with 16 bases lying between them. The germline V gene has CDR1 SEHNR and CDR2 FQNEAQ (reference sequence). This CDR3 contains 13 residues. This CDR3 reads CASSLISGQLPFF. The CDR3 DNA follows: TGTGCCAGCAGCTTAATCTCGGGTCAACTGCCTTTCTTT.

This clonotype has at least ten counts. This rearrangement joins TRBV12-3 or TRBV12-4 to TRBJ1-2; 7 bases are a match to TRBD1. V was clipped by 6 bases and J by 7 bases; unmatched bases: 11. The CDR3 sequence is 14 residues long. CDR3 coding DNA: TGTGCCAGCAGACTGGACAGGACCCGAGGTGGCTACACCTTC. Encoded protein: CASRLDRTRGGYTF.

This clonotype was seen at least ten times. CDR3 DNA: TGTGCCAGTAGTATATCTCCTAGCGGGGTGTCTGGCGGGGAGCTGTTTTTT. Translated, it gives CASSISPSGVSGGELFF. V gene TRBV19 combines with J gene TRBJ2-2; TRBD2 aligns across 9 bases. The CDR3 runs 17 residues. V was clipped by 2 bases and J by 7 bases; unmatched bases: 11. Germline CDR1 reads LNHDA; CDR2 reads SQIVND (reference sequence).

On this clonotype: The junction shows a germline mismatch at one end, possibly a read error. The chain joins TRBV12-5 to TRBJ2-2, with 8 bases identical to TRBD2. The CDR3 contains 17 residues. CDR1 LGHNT and CDR2 FRNRAP come from the germline V gene. CDR3 nucleotide sequence: TGTGCTAGTGGCTCCGCGGGGGGATTGGGGAACTCCGGGGAGCTGTTTTTT. Its translation is CASGSAGGLGNSGELFF.

This clonotype appeared many times. The chain has TRBV19 and TRBJ1-6, with no clear D. Trimming stripped 1 base from V and 7 bases from J, with 17 bases between. This CDR3 region has 17 residues. Germline V lookup: CDR1 LNHDA, CDR2 SQIVND (reference sequence). CDR3 protein: CASSIGLLKARNSPLHF. CDR3 in DNA: TGTGCCAGTAGTATAGGCCTCTTAAAAGCGAGGAATTCACCCCTCCACTTT. The full variable domain, its missing parts supplied by reference TRBV19 and TRBJ1-6, is DGGITQSPKYLFRKEGQNVTLSCEQNLNHDAMYWYRQDPGQGLRLIYYSQIVNDFQKGDIAEGYSVSREKKESFPLTVTSAQKNPTAFYLCASSIGLLKARNSPLHFGNGTRLTVT.

This clonotype has at least ten counts. This chain joins TRBV20-1 and TRBJ1-1; maybe TRBD1 (5 bases). This CDR3 has 13 amino acids. CDR1 is DFQATT, CDR2 SNEGSKA, per germline (reference sequence). V lost 2 bases and J lost 1, with 8 bases in between. CDR3 in amino acids: CSARRDPNTEAFF. The CDR3, as DNA: TGCAGTGCTAGAAGGGACCCGAACACTGAAGCTTTCTTT.

This clonotype was picked up many times. The gene calls are TRBV27 and TRBJ1-6, with 9 bases that match TRBD1. The V gene's germline CDR1 is MNHEY and CDR2 SMNVEV (reference sequence). Trimming at V came to 4 bases and at J to 9 bases, leaving 7 bases not matched to a gene. This CDR3 comprises 15 residues. DNA of the CDR3: TGTGCCAGCAGTTCCGGGACAGGGAGTTTTTCACCCCTCCACTTT. It is translated as CASSSGTGSFSPLHF.

The rearrangement links TRBV28 to TRBJ2-7, with unresolved D. The CDR3 runs to 14 residues. With 5 bases removed from V and 2 bases from J, the gap between germline ends came to 13 bases. CDR1 is MDHEN and CDR2 is SYDVKM in the germline V gene. CDR3: CASSVVVGTYEQYF. The CDR3 DNA reads as TGTGCCAGCAGTGTAGTAGTTGGTACCTACGAGCAGTACTTC.

This clonotype was found many times. The V and J genes are TRBV12-5 and TRBJ1-1; D gene uncertain. This CDR3 has 13 amino acids. Germline CDR1 LGHNT, CDR2 FRNRAP. V lost 4 bases to trimming and J lost 3 bases, with 9 bases between them. The CDR3 bases are TGTGCTAGTGGTTCTCGACCGGACACTGAAGCTTTCTTT. It encodes CASGSRPDTEAFF.

This clonotype was seen ten or more times. The J gene is TRBJ2-5, the V gene TRBV19, with D perhaps TRBD1 (5 bases). Trimming removed 3 bases at V and 2 bases at J, with 10 bases between. This CDR3 is 14 amino acids long. Germline loops: CDR1 LNHDA, CDR2 SQIVND (reference sequence). The CDR3, as DNA: TGTGCCAGTAGTATGATACAGGTACAAGAGACCCAGTACTTC. Amino acid sequence: CASSMIQVQETQYF.

This clonotype showed up many times. The chain recombines TRBV7-8 with TRBJ2-7; D not certain. Germline CDR1 reads SGHVS; CDR2 reads FQNEAQ. The length of the CDR3 is 14 residues. V was clipped by 0 bases and J by 4 bases, with 10 bases between them. The CDR3 coding sequence is TGTGCCAGCAGCTTAGCGTTATTGATTTACGAGCAGTACTTC. It translates to CASSLALLIYEQYF.

This clonotype was seen at least ten times. This chain joins TRBV2 and TRBJ2-7; D is uncertain. The CDR3 has 12 residues. Germline CDR1 reads SNHLY; CDR2 reads FYNNEI. V lost 7 bases, J lost 3 bases, and 10 bases lay in between. CDR3 region: CASTVYRYEQYF. In nucleotides, the CDR3 is TGTGCCAGCACGGTATACCGCTACGAGCAGTACTTC.

The chain is built from TRBV4-1 and TRBJ1-3; a weak D match, TRBD1 (6 bases). Trimming left V 3 bases short and J 0 bases short, with 15 bases between. Germline lookup yields CDR1 MGHRA and CDR2 YSYEKL. The CDR3 length is 17 residues. This CDR3 is CASSQGDTLFSGNTIYF. CDR3 nucleotide sequence: TGCGCCAGCAGCCAGGGGGACACCCTTTTCTCTGGAAACACCATATATTTT.

The V and J genes are TRBV30 and TRBJ2-4, with a weak D call TRBD1 (5 bases). Germline values: CDR1 GTSNPN, CDR2 SVGIG (reference sequence). Trimming took off 0 bases at V and 12 bases at J, with 15 bases between the two ends. The CDR3 runs 13 residues. CDR3 amino acids: CAWSVSRVDGQYF. DNA for the CDR3: TGTGCCTGGAGTGTGAGCAGGGTGGACGGTCAGTACTTC.

This clonotype was seen ten or more times. The V and J genes are TRBV12-3 or TRBV12-4 and TRBJ1-6, with unresolved D. This CDR3 comprises 14 residues. V lost 1 base and J 12 bases, leaving 13 bases between the germline ends. The CDR3 nucleotides are TGTGCCAGCAGTTTAGATATCGGTAGAGTACCCCTCCACTTT. Translating gives CASSLDIGRVPLHF.

J is TRBJ2-5 and V is TRBV6-5; tentatively, D is TRBD1 (6 bases). Germline V gives CDR1 MNHEY, CDR2 SVGAGI. Trimming removed 0 bases at V and 4 bases at J, with 12 bases between. This CDR3 contains 15 residues. The CDR3 loop reads CASSYSGQPPETQYF. CDR3 DNA: TGTGCCAGCAGTTACTCGGGACAACCCCCAGAGACCCAGTACTTC.